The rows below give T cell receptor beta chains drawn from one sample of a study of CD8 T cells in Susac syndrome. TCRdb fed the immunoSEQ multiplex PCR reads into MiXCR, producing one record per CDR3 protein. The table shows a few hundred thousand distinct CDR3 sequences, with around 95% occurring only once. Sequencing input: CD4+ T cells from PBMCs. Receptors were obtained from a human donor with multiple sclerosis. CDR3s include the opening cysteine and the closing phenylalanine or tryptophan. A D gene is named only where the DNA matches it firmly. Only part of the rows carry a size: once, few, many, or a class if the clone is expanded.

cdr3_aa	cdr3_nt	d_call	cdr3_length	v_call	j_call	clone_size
CASSQQNYGYTF	TGTGCCAGCTCCCAACAGAACTATGGCTACACCTTC	.	12	TRBV4-2	TRBJ1-2	few
CSARPPGSGNTIYF	TGCAGTGCCCGCCCCCCTGGCTCTGGAAACACCATATATTTT	.	14	TRBV20-1	TRBJ1-3	.
CSVVGQASSYNEQFF	TGCAGCGTTGTTGGACAGGCGAGCTCCTACAATGAGCAGTTCTTC	TRBD1	15	TRBV29-1	TRBJ2-1	.
CSASANYGYTF	TGCAGTGCTAGTGCTAACTATGGCTACACCTTC	.	11	TRBV20-1	TRBJ1-2	once
CASSHGMNTEAFF	TGTGCCAGCAGCCACGGGATGAACACTGAAGCTTTCTTT	.	13	TRBV3-1	TRBJ1-1	few
CASSQETGGSYEQYF	TGTGCCAGCAGCCAAGAGACCGGGGGGTCCTACGAGCAGTACTTC	TRBD2	15	TRBV3-1	TRBJ2-7	.
CASSQDIVQYF	TGTGCCAGCAGCCAAGACATCGTTCAGTACTTC	.	11	TRBV3-1	TRBJ2-4	.
CATQGVRYTGELFF	TGTGCCACTCAGGGGGTGCGTTACACCGGGGAGCTGTTTTTT	TRBD1	14	TRBV2	TRBJ2-2	.
CASSGGQGAQETQYF	TGTGCCAGCAGCGGGGGACAGGGGGCTCAAGAGACCCAGTACTTC	TRBD1	15	TRBV5-4	TRBJ2-5	once
CASSGAPHSYEQYF	TGTGCCAGCAGTGGAGCCCCCCACTCCTACGAGCAGTACTTC	.	14	TRBV25-1	TRBJ2-7	.
CASSIAGTGVSYEQYF	TGCGCCAGCAGCATCGCCGGGACAGGGGTCTCCTACGAGCAGTACTTC	TRBD1	16	TRBV5-1	TRBJ2-7	.
CAWILGSNEQFF	TGTGCCTGGATCCTGGGATCCAATGAGCAGTTCTTC	.	12	TRBV30	TRBJ2-1	.
CSAASPSAFF	TGCAGTGCCGCGAGTCCTTCGGCTTTCTTT	.	10	TRBV20-1	TRBJ1-1	.
CASSLGLAGGTDTQYF	TGTGCCAGCAGCTTGGGACTAGCGGGGGGCACAGATACGCAGTATTTT	TRBD2	16	TRBV5-6	TRBJ2-3	.
CASSQEVLAGDNEQFF	TGCGCCAGCAGCCAAGAGGTTCTAGCGGGAGACAATGAGCAGTTCTTC	TRBD2	16	TRBV4-1	TRBJ2-1	.
CSVATGVAKNIQYF	TGCAGCGTTGCGACAGGGGTAGCCAAAAACATTCAGTACTTC	TRBD1	14	TRBV29-1	TRBJ2-4	.
CASSLVDSLTGELFF	TGCGCCAGCAGCTTGGTGGACAGCCTCACCGGGGAGCTGTTTTTT	.	15	TRBV5-1	TRBJ2-2	.
CASSPSPGQGDHEQYF	TGTGCCAGCAGTCCTTCCCCGGGACAGGGGGACCACGAGCAGTACTTC	TRBD1	16	TRBV28	TRBJ2-7	.
CASSPGLHTEAFF	TGCGCCAGCAGCCCCGGCCTGCACACTGAAGCTTTCTTT	.	13	TRBV4-1	TRBJ1-1	.
CASSLNSRAVGSPLHF	TGTGCCAGCAGCTTAAACTCTCGGGCAGTCGGTTCACCCCTCCACTTT	.	16	TRBV7-8	TRBJ1-6	.
CSAPRWAWREGLDNEQFF	TGCAGTGCTCCCCGGTGGGCCTGGCGGGAGGGCCTCGACAATGAGCAGTTCTTC	TRBD2	18	TRBV20-1	TRBJ2-1	.
CAWSGQGLPQHF	TGTGCCTGGAGTGGTCAGGGTTTGCCCCAGCATTTT	.	12	TRBV30	TRBJ1-5	.
CAWSVGSTDTQYF	TGTGCCTGGAGTGTGGGTAGCACAGATACGCAGTATTTT	.	13	TRBV30	TRBJ2-3	.
CASTDRENQPQHF	TGTGCCAGCACCGACAGGGAGAATCAGCCCCAGCATTTT	TRBD1	13	TRBV2	TRBJ1-5	.
CSVEGGRESLEQFF	TGCAGCGTTGAAGGGGGTCGGGAATCACTTGAGCAGTTCTTC	.	14	TRBV29-1	TRBJ2-1	few
CASSLPGLAGGLTDTQYF	TGCGCCAGCAGCCTTCCGGGACTAGCGGGGGGGTTAACAGATACGCAGTATTTT	TRBD2	18	TRBV5-1	TRBJ2-3	.
CASSREATDTQYF	TGTGCCAGCAGCCGTGAGGCAACAGATACGCAGTATTTT	.	13	TRBV3-1	TRBJ2-3	.
CASSMNSGSNTDTQYF	TGTGCCAGCAGCATGAATAGCGGGAGTAACACAGATACGCAGTATTTT	TRBD2	16	TRBV11-2	TRBJ2-3	.
CASSQAGRAHTGELFF	TGTGCCAGCAGCCAAGCAGGGAGGGCCCACACCGGGGAGCTGTTTTTT	TRBD2	16	TRBV3-1	TRBJ2-2	once
CASSGAGELFF	TGTGCCAGCAGCGGGGCCGGGGAGCTGTTTTTT	.	11	TRBV5-4	TRBJ2-2	few
CASSFFAGGWQETQYF	TGTGCCAGCAGTTTCTTTGCGGGGGGGTGGCAAGAGACCCAGTACTTC	TRBD2	16	TRBV12-3/TRBV12-4	TRBJ2-5	.
CSADEGPEAFF	TGCAGTGCAGACGAGGGGCCAGAAGCTTTCTTT	.	11	TRBV20-1	TRBJ1-1	.
CASSQASGRVHEQFF	TGCGCCAGCAGCCAAGCTAGCGGGAGGGTCCATGAGCAGTTCTTC	TRBD2	15	TRBV5-1	TRBJ2-1	.
CASSSQGATGELFF	TGTGCCAGCAGTTCCCAGGGGGCCACCGGGGAGCTGTTTTTT	TRBD1	14	TRBV12-3/TRBV12-4	TRBJ2-2	.
CASSQVARGGAGNIQYF	TGTGCCAGCAGCCAAGTAGCACGCGGGGGGGCTGGAAACATTCAGTACTTC	TRBD2	17	TRBV3-1	TRBJ2-4	.
CASSQEGTSGGASSYNEQFF	TGTGCCAGCAGCCAAGAGGGGACTAGCGGGGGGGCCAGTTCCTACAATGAGCAGTTCTTC	TRBD2	20	TRBV4-2	TRBJ2-1	.